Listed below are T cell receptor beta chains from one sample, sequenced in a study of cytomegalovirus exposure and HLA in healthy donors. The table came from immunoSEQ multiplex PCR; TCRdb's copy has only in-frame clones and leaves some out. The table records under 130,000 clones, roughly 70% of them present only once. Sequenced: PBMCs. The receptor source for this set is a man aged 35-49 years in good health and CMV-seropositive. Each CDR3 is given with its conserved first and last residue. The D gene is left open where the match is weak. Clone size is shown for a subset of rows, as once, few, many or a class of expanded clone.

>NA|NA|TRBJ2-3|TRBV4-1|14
TGCGCCAGCAGCCAACAGACTCGCACAGATACGCAGTATTTT
CASSQQTRTDTQYF
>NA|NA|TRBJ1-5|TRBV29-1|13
TGCAGCGTTGAGGTCATGAGGAATCAGCCCCAGCATTTT
CSVEVMRNQPQHF
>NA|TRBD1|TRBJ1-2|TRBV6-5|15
TGTGCCAGCAGTTACTCTGGACAGGACGCCTATGGCTACACCTTC
CASSYSGQDAYGYTF
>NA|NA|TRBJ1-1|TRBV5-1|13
TGCGCCAGCAGCTTGACAGCGAACACTGAAGCTTTCTTT
CASSLTANTEAFF
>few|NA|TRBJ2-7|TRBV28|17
TGTGCCAGCAGCAAGGGCGCCAGGGCTTTTATTAGCTACGAGCAGTACTTC
CASSKGARAFISYEQYF
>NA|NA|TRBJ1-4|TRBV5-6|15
TGTGCCAGCAGACGCAGGGTTGGGGCTAATGAAAAACTGTTTTTT
CASRRRVGANEKLFF
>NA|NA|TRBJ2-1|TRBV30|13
TGTGCCTGGAGTGTAGTGGCGGACAATGAGCAGTTCTTC
CAWSVVADNEQFF
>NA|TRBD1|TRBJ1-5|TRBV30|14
TGTGCCTGGAGTGCGACGCGGGACAGCCAGCCCCAGCATTTT
CAWSATRDSQPQHF
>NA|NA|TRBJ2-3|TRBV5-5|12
TGTGCCAGCAGCTTGTCGGGGGATACGCAGTATTTT
CASSLSGDTQYF
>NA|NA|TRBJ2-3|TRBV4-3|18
TGCGCCAGCAGCCAAGATCTGGGCAGGGGTCGTCGCACAGATACGCAGTATTTT
CASSQDLGRGRRTDTQYF
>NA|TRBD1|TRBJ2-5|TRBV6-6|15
TGTGCCAGCAGTTGGACAGGGGGCGCAGGGGAGACCCAGTACTTC
CASSWTGGAGETQYF
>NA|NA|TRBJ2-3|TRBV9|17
TGTGCCAGCAGCGACGAAGTGGACACCTCAGGTCCAGATACGCAGTATTTT
CASSDEVDTSGPDTQYF
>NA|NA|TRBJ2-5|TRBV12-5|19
TGTGCTAGTGGTTTGGTACTGGAAGGTACTAGGCCCCACCAAGAGACCCAGTACTTC
CASGLVLEGTRPHQETQYF
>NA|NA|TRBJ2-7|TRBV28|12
TGTGCCAGCAGGCTTACAGGGCTCGAGCAGTACTTC
CASRLTGLEQYF
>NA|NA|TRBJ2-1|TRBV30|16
TGTGCCTGGAGTGACCTAGGCAGTCCCACCTACAATGAGCAGTTCTTC
CAWSDLGSPTYNEQFF
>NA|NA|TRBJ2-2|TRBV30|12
TGTGCCTGGGAGGGGAACACCGGGGAGCTGTTTTTT
CAWEGNTGELFF
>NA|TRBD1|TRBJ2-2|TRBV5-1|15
TGCGCCAGCAGCTTCACAGGGGTATACACCGGGGAGCTGTTTTTT
CASSFTGVYTGELFF
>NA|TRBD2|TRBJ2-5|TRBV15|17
TGTGCCACCAGCAGAGATTTGTCTAGCGGTGATATGGGGACCCAGTACTTC
CATSRDLSSGDMGTQYF
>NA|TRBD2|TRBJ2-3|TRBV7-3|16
TGTGCCAGCAGCCGGACTAGCGGGATAAGCACAGATACGCAGTATTTT
CASSRTSGISTDTQYF
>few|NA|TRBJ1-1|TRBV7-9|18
TGTGCCAGCAGCTTAGTTGTGGTTCCGGGTGTTGTGAACACTGAAGCTTTCTTT
CASSLVVVPGVVNTEAFF
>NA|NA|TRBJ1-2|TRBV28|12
TGTGCCAGCAGTTTCAGAACGTATGGCTACACCTTC
CASSFRTYGYTF
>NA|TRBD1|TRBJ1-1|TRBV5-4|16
TGTGCCAGCAGCTTGGAAGGACAGGGTTCGAACACTGAAGCTTTCTTT
CASSLEGQGSNTEAFF
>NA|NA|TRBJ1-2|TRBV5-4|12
TGTGCCAGCAGCCCTGGCCCCCCTCCCTACACCTTC
CASSPGPPPYTF
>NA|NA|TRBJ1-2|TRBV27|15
TGTGCCAGCAGTATCCGACCAGGGAACGTATATGGCTACACCTTC
CASSIRPGNVYGYTF
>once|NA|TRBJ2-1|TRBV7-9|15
TGTGCCAGCAGTAGTGGGGACTGGGAGACCAATGAGCAGTTCTTC
CASSSGDWETNEQFF
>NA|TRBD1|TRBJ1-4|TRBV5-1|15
TGCGCCAGCCGCTACGATGGGACAGCAGGAGAAAAACTGTTTTTT
CASRYDGTAGEKLFF
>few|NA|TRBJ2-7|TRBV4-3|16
TGCGCCAGCAGCCAAGATCGTAGTTTGAGCTCCTACGAGCAGTACTTC
CASSQDRSLSSYEQYF
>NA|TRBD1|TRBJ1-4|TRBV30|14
TGTGCCTGGTTACCGGGACAGGGAAAAGAAAAACTGTTTTTT
CAWLPGQGKEKLFF
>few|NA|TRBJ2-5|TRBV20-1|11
TGCAGTGTTGGGTCCGGGGAGACCCAGTACTTC
CSVGSGETQYF
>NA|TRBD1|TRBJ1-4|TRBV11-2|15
TGTGCCAGCAGCGGGTCCGGGACAGGGGCTGAAAAACTGTTTTTT
CASSGSGTGAEKLFF
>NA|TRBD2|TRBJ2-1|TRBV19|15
TGTGCCAGTAGTAAACTAGCGGGTTCCTACAATGAGCAGTTCTTC
CASSKLAGSYNEQFF
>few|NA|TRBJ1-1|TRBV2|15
TGTGCCAGCAGTGATCCCTTTACAGGAAACACTGAAGCTTTCTTT
CASSDPFTGNTEAFF